This TCR beta chain was identified in a study of blood T cell repertoires in COVID-19. Study as a whole: COVID-19 samples collected from the United States, Italy and Spain covered acute and convalescent phases. Sources were T cells, B-cell-depleted T cells, or PBMCs; the material itself was cDNA or gDNA.

How the authors handled the data: Estimated nucleated cell counts came from reference gene primer amplification. TCRdb's table, derived via immunoSEQ multiplex PCR, lists solely in-frame clones and lacks some. V and J calls and clone size are given by that table; D and trimming were obtained from the DNA. The repertoire holds 150,000 or so clones, with 75% to 95% as singletons. Germline CDR1 MNHNY, CDR2 SVGAGI (reference sequence). V lost 6 bases, J lost 1 base, and 11 bases stayed unmatched. The CDR3 loop spans 16 amino acids. This receptor was obtained from a middle-aged man with acute or convalescent COVID-19. The J gene is TRBJ1-2, the V gene TRBV6-6, with TRBD1 matching 7 bases. The specimen was peripheral blood. CDR3 sequence reads: CASSSTTGTNNYGYTF. The DNA for the CDR3 is TGTGCCAGCAGCTCAACGACAGGGACAAATAACTATGGCTACACCTTC.